This TCR beta chain was captured by sequencing in a study of cytomegalovirus exposure and HLA in healthy donors. PCR used 60 Vbeta primers and 13 Jbeta primers. Method: immunoSEQ multiplex PCR; TCRdb's copy keeps in-frame clones and lacks some. The sample includes around 74,000 clones, approximately 80% of them seen just once. The CDR3 is 11 amino acids. Trimming stripped 4 bases from V and 6 bases from J, with 7 bases between. Germline-derived CDR1 and CDR2 are PRHDT and FYEKMQ (reference sequence). Sample: PBMCs. The chain couples TRBV13 to TRBJ2-7; D remains unclear. This receptor was identified in a man aged 35-49 years in good health and CMV-seronegative. CDR3 region: CASSSAGEQYF. In DNA, the CDR3 is TGTGCCAGCAGCTCGGCAGGCGAGCAGTACTTC. Based on the CDR3 plus reference TRBV13 and TRBJ2-7, the full variable domain is AAGVIQSPRHLIKEKRETATLKCYPIPRHDTVYWYQQGPGQDPQFLISFYEKMQSDKGSIPDRFSAQQFSDYHSELNMSSLELGDSALYFCASSSAGEQYFGPGTRLTVT.